This T cell receptor (beta chain) derives from a study of blood T cell repertoires in COVID-19. Between the trimmed V and J ends, which lost 3 bases and 1 base, there was a span of 12 bases. Germline lookup yields CDR1 SGHAT and CDR2 FQNNGV. The CDR3 consists of 15 residues. Source study methods: Researchers report that nucleated cell counts were estimated from reference gene primer amplification. Assay: immunoSEQ multiplex PCR; the TCRdb copy retains only in-frame clones and omits some. D and trimming were read from the DNA, whereas the V and J calls and clone size are those reported in that table. The sample lists hundreds of thousands of clones, roughly four fifths occurring once.

Sequencing was done on a sample of PBMCs or T cells enriched from blood (not recorded which). The clonotype was recovered from a man aged 40-50 years who had been exposed to COVID-19. The J gene is TRBJ1-2, the V gene TRBV11-2; the D gene is possibly TRBD1 (6 bases). The CDR3 reads CASSFFPGDNYGYTF. The CDR3 coding sequence is TGTGCCAGCAGCTTTTTCCCAGGGGATAACTATGGCTACACCTTC.